This T cell receptor (beta chain) was retrieved from a study of cytomegalovirus exposure and HLA in healthy donors. The study's findings and limits: Most of the TCR beta V segments (in an earlier analysis) were productive either about 87% or about 30% of the time. In a later analysis, a genetic analysis reported fewer productive-TCR N-insertions in an Asian-associated ancestry cluster than the cohort average.

CDR3 length: 15 residues. Looked up from germline, CDR1 is SGHTA and CDR2 is FQGNSA. Germline trimming cut 4 bases from V and 14 bases from J; bases unmatched to any gene: 14. The PCR contained 60 Vbeta and 13 Jbeta primers. Per the original data handling: A follow-up analysis tallied about 88 million unique TCR beta chains, roughly 11 million shared. TCRdb's table, derived via immunoSEQ multiplex PCR, lists solely in-frame clones and lacks some. V and J calls plus clone size are reproduced from that table; the DNA served to infer D and trimming. The data show about 110,000 clones, with more than 65% seen just once and about 7.5% held by the top ten. As concerns this clone: What it recognizes is unknown.

The sequence was obtained from a man aged 40-49 years in good health and CMV-seropositive. The V gene is TRBV7-2, the J gene TRBJ2-1, with 10 positions matching TRBD2. Sequences were obtained from PBMCs. The CDR3 region has the DNA TGTGCCAGCAGCTCTCCGGGACTAGCGTCAGGGGGTAAGTTCTTC. Translation gives CASSSPGLASGGKFF.